The 13 T cell receptor beta chains below come from one sample, sequenced in a study of PD-L1 blockade in urothelial cancer. Profiling relied on immunoSEQ multiplex PCR, and the TCRdb table lists in-frame clones only, not all of them. The profile shows about 74,000 clones, about nine tenths of them singletons. Time point described: pretreatment peripheral blood. Here the sequenced sample was PBMCs, taken around atezolizumab (anti-PD-L1) treatment. The receptors were gathered from a man in his 70s with urothelial cancer.

The V and J genes are TRBV9 and TRBJ2-1; 7 bases line up with TRBD1. Trimming removed 2 bases from V and 2 bases from J; junction bases left unmatched: 10. The CDR3 totals 17 residues. Looked up from germline, CDR1 is SGDLS and CDR2 is YYNGEE. CDR3 amino acids: CASSVGDSTGPYNEQFF. CDR3 DNA: TGTGCCAGCAGCGTGGGAGACTCGACAGGGCCCTACAATGAGCAGTTCTTC.

This clone was detected once. The chain uses TRBV6-1 and TRBJ2-4; 9 nucleotides match TRBD2. This CDR3 is built from 16 residues. Trimming at V came to 3 bases and at J to 2 bases, leaving 5 bases not matched to a gene. Germline V lookup: CDR1 MNHNS, CDR2 SASEGT. DNA of the CDR3: TGTGCCAGCAGTGATGTTAGCGGGAGTTCCAAAAACATTCAGTACTTC. Translation: CASSDVSGSSKNIQYF.

V usage is TRBV9 and J usage is TRBJ1-1; D is perhaps TRBD1 (5 bases). Germline V gene sequence: CDR1 SGDLS, CDR2 YYNGEE. This CDR3 region has 14 residues. The V and J ends lost 0 bases and 1 base respectively, with 7 bases between them. The CDR3 bases are TGTGCCAGCAGCGTAGCGACAGCGAACACTGAAGCTTTCTTT. It yields the protein CASSVATANTEAFF.

The V gene is TRBV28, the J gene TRBJ1-2; D is unclear. V was trimmed by 5 bases and J by 12 bases, leaving 25 bases between them. This CDR3 is built from 15 residues. Germline lookup yields CDR1 MDHEN and CDR2 SYDVKM. The CDR3 DNA reads TGTGCCAGCAGTCAAAGACACACAGCACCTATGGAGGACACCTTC. It specifies CASSQRHTAPMEDTF.

This chain connects TRBV6-5 to TRBJ2-5; D uncertain. This CDR3 comprises 14 residues. The germline V gene has CDR1 MNHEY and CDR2 SVGAGI. Trimming pared 0 bases from V and 5 bases from J, leaving 10 bases between. The CDR3 reads CASSYSRQQETQYF. The CDR3 nucleotides are TGTGCCAGCAGTTACTCAAGACAACAGGAGACCCAGTACTTC.

This CDR3 is CASSPGQKETQYF. CDR3 nucleotides: TGTGCCAGCAGCCCCGGACAGAAAGAGACCCAGTACTTC. The chain employs TRBV6-6 and TRBJ2-5; D might be TRBD1 (6 bases). Germline CDR1 MNHNY, CDR2 SVGAGI (reference sequence). The germline V and J ends were trimmed by 6 bases and 3 bases, with 11 bases remaining between them. CDR3 length: 13 amino acids.

V and J are TRBV7-9 and TRBJ1-5; a weak D match, TRBD1 (5 bases). Trimming shortened V by 5 bases and J by 1 base, and 12 bases separated the two germline ends. The CDR3 spans 15 residues. Germline V gene data show CDR1 as SEHNR and CDR2 as FQNEAQ (reference sequence). The CDR3 spells CASSPPGLSNQPQHF. In DNA, the CDR3 is TGTGCCAGCAGCCCCCCGGGACTGAGCAATCAGCCCCAGCATTTT.

The rearrangement joins TRBV28 to TRBJ1-5; D call uncertain. Germline V gives CDR1 MDHEN, CDR2 SYDVKM. The length of the CDR3 is 16 residues. V lost 2 bases and J lost 2, with 13 bases in between. CDR3 sequence reads: CASSLGRAAGNQPQHF. The CDR3 DNA follows: TGTGCCAGCAGTTTAGGGAGGGCTGCGGGCAATCAGCCCCAGCATTTT.

The chain links TRBV5-1 to TRBJ2-5; perhaps TRBD2 as D (6 bases). The CDR3 consists of 15 residues. Trimming took off 0 bases at V and 4 bases at J, with 13 bases between the two ends. Germline lookup yields CDR1 SGHRS and CDR2 YFSETQ. CDR3 sequence (DNA): TGCGCCAGCAGCTTGGTCGGGGAGGCTGCAGAGACCCAGTACTTC. Encoded protein: CASSLVGEAAETQYF.

This clone was observed a few times. The chain links TRBV28 to TRBJ2-3; 7 nucleotides align to TRBD2. V lost 6 bases to trimming and J lost 1 base; unmatched junction nucleotides: 1. The CDR3 spans 13 residues. Germline CDR1 is MDHEN and CDR2 is SYDVKM. This chain's CDR3 is CASSRGGTDTQYF. The CDR3 DNA follows: TGTGCCAGCAGCCGGGGGGGCACAGATACGCAGTATTTT.

The rearrangement uses TRBV5-1 and TRBJ1-2, with D possibly being TRBD1 (5 bases). CDR1 is SGHRS, CDR2 YFSETQ, per germline. This CDR3 spans 13 amino acids. V was clipped by 0 bases and J by 4 bases, with 7 bases between them. In DNA, the CDR3 is TGCGCCAGCAGCTTGGGACAGCTCTATGGCTACACCTTC. Its translation: CASSLGQLYGYTF.

This chain links TRBV5-1 with TRBJ1-5; TRBD1 aligns across 9 bases. CDR1 and CDR2 (germline): SGHRS, YFSETQ. The CDR3 spans 14 residues. The V and J ends lost 3 bases and 9 bases, in that order; junction bases with no gene match: 7. The CDR3 DNA sequence: TGCGCCAGCAGCTGGACAGGGGCTGATTCGCCCCAGCATTTT. Translated, it gives CASSWTGADSPQHF. The full variable domain, its missing parts supplied by reference TRBV5-1 and TRBJ1-5, is KAGVTQTPRYLIKTRGQQVTLSCSPISGHRSVSWYQQTPGQGLQFLFEYFSETQRNKGNFPGRFSGRQFSNSRSEMNVSTLELGDSALYLCASSWTGADSPQHFGDGTRLSIL.

The chain combines TRBV7-3 with TRBJ1-1; the D is unclear. Germline V CDR1 and CDR2: SGHTA, FQGTGA. The V end lost 2 bases, the J end lost 3 bases, and 4 bases lay between the germline ends. This CDR3 has 12 amino acids. CDR3 protein: CASSLRDTEAFF. The CDR3 DNA follows: TGTGCCAGCAGCTTACGGGACACTGAAGCTTTCTTT.